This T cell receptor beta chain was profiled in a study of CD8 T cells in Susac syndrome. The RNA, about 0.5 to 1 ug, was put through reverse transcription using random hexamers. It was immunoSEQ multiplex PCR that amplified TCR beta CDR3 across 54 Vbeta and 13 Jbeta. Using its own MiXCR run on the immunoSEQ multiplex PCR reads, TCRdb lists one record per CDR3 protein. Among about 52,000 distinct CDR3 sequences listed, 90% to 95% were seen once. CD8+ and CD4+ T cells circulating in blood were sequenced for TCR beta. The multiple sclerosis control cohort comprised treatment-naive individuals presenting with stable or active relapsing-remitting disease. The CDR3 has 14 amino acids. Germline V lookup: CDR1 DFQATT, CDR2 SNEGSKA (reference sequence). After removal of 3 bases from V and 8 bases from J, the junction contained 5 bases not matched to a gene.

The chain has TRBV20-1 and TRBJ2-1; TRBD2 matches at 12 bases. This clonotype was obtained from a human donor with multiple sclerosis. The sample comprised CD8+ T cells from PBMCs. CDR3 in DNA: TGCAGTGCTAGTTCTAGCGGGGGGGCACATGAGCAGTTCTTC. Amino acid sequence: CSASSSGGAHEQFF.